Below, 5 T cell receptor beta chains from the same sample are listed, as sequenced in a study of T-cell reconstitution after alpha-beta-depleted transplantation in children. Unique molecular identifiers were incorporated into the prepared TCRbeta library. TCRdb re-called the PCR reads with MiXCR, one entry per CDR3 protein. The repertoire holds about 500,000 distinct CDR3 sequences, with roughly 33% as singletons. The starting material was PBMCs from the stem cell graft donor, obtained from the stem cell graft. These receptors were taken from a human donor who donated a stem cell graft to a child with aplastic anemia.

A few counts support this clonotype. The chain joins TRBV11-2 to TRBJ2-3; 10 bases match TRBD2. CDR3 size: 18 residues. CDR1 and CDR2 (germline): SGHAT, FQNNGV. V gave up 3 bases and J gave up 0 bases; unmatched junction bases: 9. The CDR3 nucleotides are TGTGCCAGCAGCTTTGGGAGCGGGAGGGCCTCTAGCACAGATACGCAGTATTTT. This encodes CASSFGSGRASSTDTQYF.

Of note for this clonotype: A read error may produce the germline difference seen at one junction end. The chain carries TRBV20-1 and TRBJ1-1; perhaps TRBD1 as D (6 bases). This CDR3 spans 13 amino acids. CDR1 is DFQATT and CDR2 is SNEGSKA in the germline V gene (reference sequence). DNA for the CDR3: TGCAGTGCTGGAGACAGGACGGGCACTGAAGCTTTCTTT. Encoded protein: CSAGDRTGTEAFF.

This clonotype was recorded at least ten times. The rearrangement links TRBV7-9 to TRBJ2-5, with unresolved D. V was trimmed by 5 bases and J by 3 bases, leaving 4 bases between them. Germline CDR1 SEHNR, CDR2 FQNEAQ (reference sequence). CDR3 length: 11 amino acids. DNA for the CDR3: TGTGCCAGCAGCCCAAAAGAGACCCAGTACTTC. Translation gives CASSPKETQYF.

The genes are TRBV18 and TRBJ2-7, with 9 bases fitting TRBD1. The ends lost 0 bases at V and 3 bases at J; junction bases unmatched: 9. CDR1 is KGHSH, CDR2 LQKENI, per germline. The CDR3 totals 17 residues. In nucleotides, the CDR3 is TGTGCCAGCTCACCACCGATAGGCACAGGGGGCTTCTACGAGCAGTACTTC. It specifies CASSPPIGTGGFYEQYF.

The chain recombines TRBV5-4 with TRBJ2-1; TRBD1 might be the D (6 bases). Trimming removed 4 bases from V and 12 bases from J, with 23 bases in between. This CDR3 region has 15 residues. CDR1 is SGHNT and CDR2 is YYREEE in the germline V gene (reference sequence). CDR3 DNA sequence: TGTGCCAGCAGCCCTACGGACAGCCCCCTACGGGGGCAGTTCTTC. Its protein is CASSPTDSPLRGQFF.